What follows are 32 T cell receptor beta chains derived from one specimen sequenced in a study of early T cells in non-severe SARS-CoV-2 infection. Via MiXCR, TCRdb re-called the 5' RACE reads, giving one row per CDR3 protein. The data show roughly 34,000 distinct CDR3 sequences, less than 8.5% seen once. The input for sequencing was whole blood, taken at baseline. These receptor sequences come from an adult who was a healthcare worker with PCR-confirmed SARS-CoV-2 infection or an uninfected control (not recorded which).

This clonotype was detected ten times or more. The chain links TRBV7-2 to TRBJ2-4; the D is unclear. The germline V gene has CDR1 SGHTA and CDR2 FQGNSA. V dropped 1 base and J dropped 1 base, with 5 bases sitting between them. This CDR3 has 14 residues. The CDR3 sequence is CASSLERAKNIQYF. The CDR3 DNA follows: TGTGCCAGCAGCTTAGAACGGGCCAAAAACATTCAGTACTTC.

This clonotype was observed a few times. J is TRBJ2-7 and V is TRBV20-1; possible D gene TRBD2, 6 bases. The CDR3 extends over 16 amino acids. Germline lookup yields CDR1 DFQATT and CDR2 SNEGSKA (reference sequence). V lost 0 bases and J lost 0, with 15 bases in between. In DNA, the CDR3 is TGCAGTGCTAGAGACCCAATAGCGGCGAGCTCCTACGAGCAGTACTTC. This gives the protein CSARDPIAASSYEQYF.

The gene calls are TRBV5-1 and TRBJ2-5; 8 bases map to TRBD2. Germline CDR1 is SGHRS and CDR2 is YFSETQ. The CDR3 extends over 15 amino acids. With 7 bases clipped from V and 4 bases from J, the junction kept 12 bases outside the gene matches. The CDR3 region has the DNA TGCGCCAGCGACCGGGGGGGCGCCGACGGAGAGACCCAGTACTTC. Translating it yields CASDRGGADGETQYF.

The genes are TRBV24-1 and TRBJ2-2; 11 positions agree with TRBD1. Germline V gene sequence: CDR1 KGHDR, CDR2 SFDVKD. This CDR3 comprises 16 residues. V shed 4 bases, J shed 7 bases, and the junction held 7 bases outside the gene matches. For the CDR3, the DNA is TGTGCCACCAGTGACGCCGGGACAGGGGGTATCGGGGAGCTGTTTTTT. Translating gives CATSDAGTGGIGELFF.

The rearrangement joins TRBV4-2 to TRBJ1-3, with D unclear. CDR3 length: 15 amino acids. V was pared by 0 bases and J by 3 bases, with 9 bases between. Germline-derived CDR1 and CDR2 are LGHNA and YNFKEQ. Here the CDR3 reads CASSQEGSNGNTIYF. The CDR3 nucleotides are TGTGCCAGCAGCCAAGAAGGCAGCAATGGAAACACCATATATTTT.

This clonotype has a count of ten or more. The V and J genes are TRBV20-1 and TRBJ2-7; D is ambiguous. The germline V gene has CDR1 DFQATT and CDR2 SNEGSKA (reference sequence). Deletions cut 3 bases from V and 2 bases from J, with 8 bases between. CDR3 size: 12 residues. The CDR3: CSASEDPYEQYV. CDR3 DNA: TGCAGTGCTAGTGAGGACCCCTACGAGCAGTACGTC.

Ten or more counts support this clonotype. This chain uses TRBV6-5 with TRBJ2-6, with a tentative D call TRBD2 (6 bases). The germline V gene encodes CDR1 MNHEY and CDR2 SVGAGI. The CDR3 spans 18 residues. Trimming shortened V by 6 bases and J by 0 bases, and 18 bases separated the two germline ends. DNA of the CDR3: TGTGCCAGCAGAAAAAGGGACTCCTCAATCTCTGGGGCCAACGTCCTGACTTTC. Protein: CASRKRDSSISGANVLTF.

This clonotype turned up a few times. The genes are TRBV4-1 and TRBJ2-1, with 16 bases aligning to TRBD2. V shed 2 bases, J shed 2 bases, and the junction held 3 bases outside the gene matches. This CDR3 region has 18 residues. Germline V gene lookup returns CDR1 MGHRA and CDR2 YSYEKL. CDR3 sequence: CASSQPGLAGGTYNEQFF. For the CDR3, the DNA is TGCGCCAGCAGCCAACCGGGACTAGCGGGAGGGACCTACAATGAGCAGTTCTTC.

The rearrangement links TRBV29-1 to TRBJ2-7; maybe TRBD2 (6 bases). The ends were cut back, 7 bases at V and 0 bases at J, with 19 bases in the middle. CDR1 and CDR2 from the germline V gene are SQVTM and ANQGSEA. This CDR3 has 15 amino acids. The CDR3 sequence is CSAGGGRPSSYEQYF. CDR3 bases: TGCAGCGCCGGGGGAGGCAGACCCTCCTCCTACGAGCAGTACTTC.

This clonotype was detected many times. V usage is TRBV7-2 and J usage is TRBJ2-2; D perhaps matches TRBD2 (6 bases). Per the germline V gene, CDR1 is SGHTA and CDR2 is FQGNSA. The V end was cut by 4 bases, the J end by 1 base, with 10 bases between. CDR3 length: 15 residues. The CDR3 DNA sequence: TGTGCCAGCAGCTCTACTAGCAGGAACACCGGGGAGCTGTTTTTT. Translation: CASSSTSRNTGELFF.

This clonotype was seen a few times. The V call is TRBV27, the J call TRBJ1-1, with D unresolved. From germline, CDR1 is MNHEY and CDR2 SMNVEV (reference sequence). The V end was cut by 3 bases, the J end by 4 bases, with 12 bases between. CDR3 length: 14 residues. CDR3 DNA: TGTGCCAGCAGTTTCTCCATGGAAGGCACTGAAGCTTTCTTT. This sequence encodes CASSFSMEGTEAFF.

CDR3 loop: CASSRWREAYYNEQFF. In DNA, the CDR3 is TGTGCCAGCAGCCGGTGGAGGGAGGCTTACTACAATGAGCAGTTCTTC. J is TRBJ2-1 and V is TRBV6-2 or TRBV6-3, with a possible D match to TRBD2 (6 bases). The CDR3 is 16 amino acids. Looked up from germline, CDR1 is MNHEY and CDR2 is SVGEGT. The ends were cut back, 6 bases at V and 3 bases at J, with 18 bases in the middle.

This clonotype was recorded at least ten times. The chain combines TRBV3-1 with TRBJ2-1, with 15 nucleotides matching TRBD2. Per the germline V gene, CDR1 is LGHDT and CDR2 is YNNKEL (reference sequence). The CDR3 has 19 amino acids. Germline trimming cut 4 bases from V and 0 bases from J; bases unmatched to any gene: 7. The CDR3 region is CASSPGTSGGWHSYNEQFF. CDR3 nucleotides: TGTGCCAGCAGCCCCGGGACTAGCGGGGGGTGGCACTCCTACAATGAGCAGTTCTTC.

The chain is built from TRBV28 and TRBJ2-3; TRBD1 matches at 7 bases. The CDR3 length is 16 residues. Germline values: CDR1 MDHEN, CDR2 SYDVKM. The ends lost 7 bases at V and 5 bases at J; junction bases unmatched: 15. The CDR3 coding sequence is TGTGCCAGCACTACACAGGGGCCCCTTTTGGGAGATACGCAGTATTTT. Protein product: CASTTQGPLLGDTQYF.

This clonotype was counted between two and nine times. J is TRBJ2-5 and V is TRBV7-9; no definite D call. Germline loops: CDR1 SEHNR, CDR2 FQNEAQ (reference sequence). V was cut by 6 bases and J by 4 bases, with 15 bases left in between. The CDR3 covers 14 residues. CDR3: CASRSEGVGETQYF. The CDR3 region has the DNA TGTGCCAGCAGATCCGAAGGAGTTGGAGAGACCCAGTACTTC. Full variable domain (outside the CDR3, taken from reference TRBV7-9 and TRBJ2-5): DTGVSQNPRHKITKRGQNVTFRCDPISEHNRLYWYRQTLGQGPEFLTYFQNEAQLEKSRLLSDRFSAERPKGSFSTLEIQRTEQGDSAMYLCASRSEGVGETQYFGPGTRLLVL.

This clonotype was picked up many times. The V call is TRBV20-1, the J call TRBJ2-1; TRBD2 is a possible D gene (5 bases). Germline V CDR1 and CDR2: DFQATT, SNEGSKA (reference sequence). Trimming took off 3 bases at V and 9 bases at J, with 6 bases between the two ends. CDR3 length equals 10 residues. CDR3: CSASGIEQFF. CDR3 bases: TGCAGTGCTAGCGGGATTGAGCAGTTCTTC.

In its sample, this clonotype was seen many times. J is TRBJ1-5 and V is TRBV12-3 or TRBV12-4; D perhaps matches TRBD1 (5 bases). The V gene lost 9 bases and the J gene lost 2 bases, with 17 bases spanning the gap. The CDR3 contains 15 residues. CDR3 protein: CASAAGAAGNQPQHF. The CDR3 DNA reads as TGTGCCAGTGCCGCCGGGGCGGCTGGCAATCAGCCCCAGCATTTT.

In this sample, this clonotype turned up a few times. This chain joins TRBV29-1 and TRBJ1-2; no definite D call. This CDR3 region has 11 residues. Germline values: CDR1 SQVTM, CDR2 ANQGSEA. Trimming shortened V by 4 bases and J by 6 bases, and 9 bases separated the two germline ends. CDR3: CSVGGVDGYTF. Written as DNA, the CDR3 is TGCAGCGTTGGCGGGGTCGATGGCTACACCTTC.

This clonotype was recorded a few times. The chain has TRBV5-6 and TRBJ2-1; D ambiguous. Trimming left V 5 bases short and J 4 bases short, with 25 bases between. The CDR3 is 18 amino acids. CDR1 SGHDT and CDR2 YYEEEE come from the germline V gene. In DNA form, the CDR3 reads TGTGCCAGCAGTCTGGAACTTGTTCAGCTCGGCGGTTACAATGAGCAGTTCTTC. Translated: CASSLELVQLGGYNEQFF.

CDR3 DNA sequence: TGTGCCATCACCGGGACTAGCGGGAAGGCAGATACGCAGTATTTT. Encoded protein: CAITGTSGKADTQYF. The chain carries TRBV10-3 and TRBJ2-3; 13 positions agree with TRBD2. This CDR3 has 15 residues. Germline CDR1 ENHRY, CDR2 SYGVKD. V was pared by 7 bases and J by 4 bases, with 5 bases of the junction left unmatched.

The gene calls are TRBV27 and TRBJ2-5; D unresolved. The germline CDR1 and CDR2 sequences are MNHEY and SMNVEV (reference sequence). V lost 6 bases and J 2 bases, leaving 10 bases between the germline ends. The CDR3 sequence is 13 residues long. The CDR3 here is CASRLDGQETQYF. CDR3 DNA sequence: TGTGCCAGCAGACTCGACGGACAAGAGACCCAGTACTTC.

This clonotype was detected many times. The J gene is TRBJ2-3, the V gene TRBV12-3 or TRBV12-4; 16 bases agree with TRBD2. V was clipped by 7 bases and J by 2 bases; unmatched bases: 9. There are 18 residues in the CDR3. The CDR3 DNA sequence: TGTGCCAGCACCCCGGGACTAGCGGGAGGGACCCTCACAGATACGCAGTATTTT. Translated, it gives CASTPGLAGGTLTDTQYF.

The sample holds a few counts of this clonotype. One end of the junction does not line up with germline, which may come from a read error. The chain links TRBV4-3 to TRBJ1-5, with 9 bases lining up with TRBD1. The CDR3 has 17 residues. The germline gives CDR1 LGHNA, CDR2 YSLEER. The CDR3 loop is CASSQDLLTGGNQPQHF. DNA for the CDR3: TGCGCCAGCAGCCAAGACCTTCTTACAGGGGGCAACCAGCCCCAGCATTTT.

This clonotype occurred many times. The chain has TRBV7-6 and TRBJ2-3, with a tentative D call TRBD1 (5 bases). The V end was cut by 5 bases, the J end by 4 bases, with 13 bases between. This CDR3 has 14 residues. Germline CDR1 and CDR2: SGHVS and FNYEAQ. CDR3 DNA: TGTGCCAGCAGCGATCGCGGCAGGGCAGATACGCAGTATTTT. The encoded protein is CASSDRGRADTQYF.

This clonotype was picked up a small number of times. V is TRBV11-2 and J is TRBJ2-1, with a possible D match to TRBD1 (7 bases). The CDR3 has 13 amino acids. Germline CDR1 reads SGHAT; CDR2 reads FQNNGV. Trimming cost V 3 bases and J 9 bases, with 12 bases left between them. The DNA of the CDR3 is TGTGCCAGCAGCTTCGGGACAGCGGGTGAGCAGTTCTTC. It is translated as CASSFGTAGEQFF. Drawing the rest from reference TRBV11-2 and TRBJ2-1, the complete variable domain is EAGVAQSPRYKIIEKRQSVAFWCNPISGHATLYWYQQILGQGPKLLIQFQNNGVVDDSQLPKDRFSAERLKGVDSTLKIQPAKLEDSAVYLCASSFGTAGEQFFGPGTRLTVL.

This clonotype was seen many times. V is TRBV29-1 and J is TRBJ2-7; tentatively, D is TRBD2 (5 bases). Trimming took off 3 bases at V and 2 bases at J, with 11 bases between the two ends. The CDR3 consists of 13 residues. Germline V lookup: CDR1 SQVTM, CDR2 ANQGSEA. The CDR3: CSVESSGTYEQYF. The CDR3 DNA reads TGCAGCGTTGAGTCATCGGGAACCTACGAGCAGTACTTC.

This clonotype was counted ten times or more. The genes are TRBV2 and TRBJ2-3; 7 bases agree with TRBD1. V trimming: 5 bases; J trimming: 0 bases; junction bases outside the gene matches: 5. This CDR3 is 15 amino acids long. Germline-derived CDR1 and CDR2 are SNHLY and FYNNEI. CDR3 residues: CASSRQGVSTDTQYF. The CDR3 nucleotides read TGTGCCAGCAGTCGACAGGGAGTCAGCACAGATACGCAGTATTTT.

This clonotype was detected only a few times. The chain has TRBV20-1 and TRBJ2-1; 10 bases are a match to TRBD2. CDR1 is DFQATT and CDR2 is SNEGSKA in the germline V gene (reference sequence). J lost 6 bases, V lost 6 bases, and 8 bases had no gene match. The CDR3 totals 14 residues. The CDR3 DNA reads TGCAGTGCACCAGGACTAGCGGACGGCAATGAGCAGTTCTTC. Its protein product is CSAPGLADGNEQFF.

This chain joins TRBV6-5 and TRBJ1-1; D remains unclear. CDR3 length equals 14 residues. CDR1 and CDR2 from the germline V gene are MNHEY and SVGAGI. Trimming took 0 bases from V and 4 from J, leaving 9 bases between them. The CDR3 loop is CASSYSSSVTEAFF. The CDR3 region has the DNA TGTGCCAGCAGTTACTCGAGTTCGGTCACTGAAGCTTTCTTT.

At least ten counts were recorded for this clonotype. This chain links TRBV7-2 with TRBJ2-1; unclear D gene. The germline V and J ends were trimmed by 6 bases and 1 base, with 10 bases remaining between them. Germline V gene lookup returns CDR1 SGHTA and CDR2 FQGNSA. This CDR3 region has 14 residues. CDR3 residues: CASSPPDSYNEQFF. DNA of the CDR3: TGTGCCAGCAGTCCACCTGATTCCTACAATGAGCAGTTCTTC.

The chain has TRBV7-9 and TRBJ2-2; D not certain. Germline V gene sequence: CDR1 SEHNR, CDR2 FQNEAQ (reference sequence). Trimming cost V 3 bases and J 2 bases, with 1 base left between them. CDR3 size: 12 residues. This CDR3 is CASSFNTGELFF. For the CDR3, the DNA is TGTGCCAGCAGCTTCAACACCGGGGAGCTGTTTTTT.

This clonotype was counted ten times or more. The chain carries TRBV12-3 or TRBV12-4 and TRBJ1-1; D gene ambiguous. Between the trimmed V and J ends, which lost 2 bases and 3 bases, there was a span of 7 bases. CDR3 length: 13 amino acids. CDR3 in DNA: TGTGCCAGCAGTTTACTCCGGGACACTGAAGCTTTCTTT. It encodes CASSLLRDTEAFF.